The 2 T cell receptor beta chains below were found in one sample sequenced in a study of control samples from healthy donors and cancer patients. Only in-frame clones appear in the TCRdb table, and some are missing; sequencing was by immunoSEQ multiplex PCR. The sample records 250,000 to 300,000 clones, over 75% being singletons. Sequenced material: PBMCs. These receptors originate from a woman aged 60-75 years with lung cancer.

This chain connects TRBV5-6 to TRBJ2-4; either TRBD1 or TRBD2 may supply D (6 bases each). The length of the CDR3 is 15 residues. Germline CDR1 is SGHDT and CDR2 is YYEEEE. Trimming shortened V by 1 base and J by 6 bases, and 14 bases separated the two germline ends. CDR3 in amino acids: CASSLYGGLGNIQYF. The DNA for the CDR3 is TGTGCCAGCAGCTTGTACGGGGGCCTCGGAAACATTCAGTACTTC.

The CDR3 DNA follows: TGTGCCAGCAGTGCACAGGGCTACGAGCAGTACTTC. Encoded protein: CASSAQGYEQYF. V usage is TRBV2 and J usage is TRBJ2-7; TRBD1 might be the D (6 bases). From germline, CDR1 is SNHLY and CDR2 FYNNEI. V gave up 4 bases and J gave up 3 bases, with 7 bases separating them. CDR3 size: 12 residues.